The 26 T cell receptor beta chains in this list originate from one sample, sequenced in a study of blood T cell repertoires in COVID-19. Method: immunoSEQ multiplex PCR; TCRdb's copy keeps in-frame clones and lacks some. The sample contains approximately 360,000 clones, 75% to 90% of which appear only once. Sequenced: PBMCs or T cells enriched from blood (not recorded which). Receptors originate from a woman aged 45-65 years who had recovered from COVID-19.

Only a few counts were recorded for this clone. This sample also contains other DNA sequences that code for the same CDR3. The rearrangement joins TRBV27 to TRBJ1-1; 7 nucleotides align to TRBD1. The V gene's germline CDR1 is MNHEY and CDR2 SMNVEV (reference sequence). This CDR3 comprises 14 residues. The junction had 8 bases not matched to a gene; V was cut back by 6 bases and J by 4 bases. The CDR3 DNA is TGTGCCAGCAGCCTACAGGGGAGGTTCACTGAAGCTTTCTTT. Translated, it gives CASSLQGRFTEAFF.

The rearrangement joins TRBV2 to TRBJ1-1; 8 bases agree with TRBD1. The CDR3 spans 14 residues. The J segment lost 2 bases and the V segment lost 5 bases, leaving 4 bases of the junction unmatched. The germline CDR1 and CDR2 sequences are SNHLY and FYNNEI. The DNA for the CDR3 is TGTGCCAGCAGTTCTCAGGGGGCCAACACTGAAGCTTTCTTT. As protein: CASSSQGANTEAFF.

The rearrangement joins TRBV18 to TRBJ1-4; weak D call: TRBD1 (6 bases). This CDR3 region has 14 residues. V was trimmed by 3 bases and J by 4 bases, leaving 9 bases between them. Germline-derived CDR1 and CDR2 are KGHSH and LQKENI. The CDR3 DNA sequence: TGTGCCAGCTCACCGCGCAGGGGTAATGAAAAACTGTTTTTT. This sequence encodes CASSPRRGNEKLFF.

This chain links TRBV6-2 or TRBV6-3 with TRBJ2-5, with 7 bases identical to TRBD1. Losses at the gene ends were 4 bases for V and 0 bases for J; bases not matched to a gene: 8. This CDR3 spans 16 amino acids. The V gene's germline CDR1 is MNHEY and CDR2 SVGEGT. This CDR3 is CASSLNRGYYQETQYF. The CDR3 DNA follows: TGTGCCAGCAGTTTAAACAGGGGCTATTACCAAGAGACCCAGTACTTC.

The CDR3 protein is CASRGTQGDAFF. For the CDR3, the DNA is TGTGCCAGCAGGGGGACCCAGGGGGACGCTTTCTTT. The J gene is TRBJ1-1, the V gene TRBV6-5, with 7 bases lining up with TRBD1. The ends lost 6 bases at V and 11 bases at J; junction bases unmatched: 9. CDR3 size: 12 residues. Germline values: CDR1 MNHEY, CDR2 SVGAGI.

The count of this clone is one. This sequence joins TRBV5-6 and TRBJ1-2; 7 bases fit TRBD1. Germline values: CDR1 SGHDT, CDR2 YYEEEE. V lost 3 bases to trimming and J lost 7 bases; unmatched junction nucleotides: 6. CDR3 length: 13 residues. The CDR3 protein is CASSSKYRGGYTF. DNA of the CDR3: TGTGCCAGCAGCTCAAAATACAGGGGTGGCTACACCTTC.

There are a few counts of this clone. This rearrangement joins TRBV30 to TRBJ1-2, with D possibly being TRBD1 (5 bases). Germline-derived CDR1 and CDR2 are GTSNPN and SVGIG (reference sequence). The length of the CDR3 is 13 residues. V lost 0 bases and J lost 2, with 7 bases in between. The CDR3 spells CAWSVQDNYGYTF. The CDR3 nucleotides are TGTGCCTGGAGTGTACAGGACAACTATGGCTACACCTTC. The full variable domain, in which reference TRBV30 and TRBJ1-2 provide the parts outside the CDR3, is SQTIHQWPATLVQPVGSPLSLECTVEGTSNPNLYWYRQAAGRGLQLLFYSVGIGQISSEVPQNLSASRPQDRQFILSSKKLLLSDSGFYLCAWSVQDNYGYTFGSGTRLTVV.

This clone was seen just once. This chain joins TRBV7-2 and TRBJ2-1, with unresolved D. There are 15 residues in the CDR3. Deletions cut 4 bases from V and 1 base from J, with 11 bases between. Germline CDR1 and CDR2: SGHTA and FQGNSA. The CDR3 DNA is TGTGCCAGCAGCTCTGCCGATCGGTCCTACAATGAGCAGTTCTTC. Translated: CASSSADRSYNEQFF.

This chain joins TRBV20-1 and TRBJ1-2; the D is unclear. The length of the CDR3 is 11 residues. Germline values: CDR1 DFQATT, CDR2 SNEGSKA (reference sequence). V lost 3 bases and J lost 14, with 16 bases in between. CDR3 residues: CSASTDIGMTF. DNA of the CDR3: TGCAGTGCTAGTACAGATATTGGTATGACCTTC.

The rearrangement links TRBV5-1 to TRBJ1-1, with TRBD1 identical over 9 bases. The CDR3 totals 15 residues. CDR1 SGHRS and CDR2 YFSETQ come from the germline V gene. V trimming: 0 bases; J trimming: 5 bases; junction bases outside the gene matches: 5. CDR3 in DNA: TGCGCCAGCAGCTTGGAGACAGGGGGGAGTACTGAAGCTTTCTTT. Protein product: CASSLETGGSTEAFF.

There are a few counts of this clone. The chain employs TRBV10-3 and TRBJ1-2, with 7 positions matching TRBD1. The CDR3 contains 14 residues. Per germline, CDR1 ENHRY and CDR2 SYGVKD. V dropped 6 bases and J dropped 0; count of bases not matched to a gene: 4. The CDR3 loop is CAIRGTATNYGYTF. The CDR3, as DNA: TGTGCCATCAGGGGGACAGCCACTAACTATGGCTACACCTTC.

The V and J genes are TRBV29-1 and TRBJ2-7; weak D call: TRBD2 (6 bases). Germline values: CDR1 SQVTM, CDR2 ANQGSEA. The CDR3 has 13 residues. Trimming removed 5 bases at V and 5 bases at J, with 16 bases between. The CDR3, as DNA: TGCAGCGTTATCGGGGGAGAACGGCACGAGCAGTACTTC. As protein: CSVIGGERHEQYF.

CDR3 protein: CAITLVLGSGTEAFF. The CDR3, as DNA: TGTGCCATTACGCTCGTGTTAGGTTCAGGGACTGAAGCTTTCTTT. The chain joins TRBV7-9 to TRBJ1-1, with D possibly being TRBD1 (5 bases). The CDR3 contains 15 residues. Per the germline V gene, CDR1 is SEHNR and CDR2 is FQNEAQ (reference sequence). Trimming took 10 bases from V and 5 from J, leaving 23 bases between them.

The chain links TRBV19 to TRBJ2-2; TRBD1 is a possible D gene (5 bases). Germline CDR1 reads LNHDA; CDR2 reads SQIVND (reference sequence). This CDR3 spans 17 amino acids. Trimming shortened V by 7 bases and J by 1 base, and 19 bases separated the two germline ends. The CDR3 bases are TGTGCCAGTACCCCTTTTAGGCAGGGTTTGAACACCGGGGAGCTGTTTTTT. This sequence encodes CASTPFRQGLNTGELFF.

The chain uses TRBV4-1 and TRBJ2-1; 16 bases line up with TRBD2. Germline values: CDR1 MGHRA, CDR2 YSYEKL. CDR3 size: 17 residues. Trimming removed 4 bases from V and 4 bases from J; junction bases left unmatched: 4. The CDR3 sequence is CASSPSGLAGGYNEQFF. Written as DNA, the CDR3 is TGCGCCAGCAGCCCCTCGGGACTAGCGGGGGGGTACAATGAGCAGTTCTTC.

The CDR3 protein is CSASLSGGGTSEQYF. The CDR3 DNA reads as TGCAGTGCTAGTCTAAGTGGGGGGGGAACCAGCGAGCAGTACTTC. This chain uses TRBV20-1 with TRBJ2-7; 7 bases agree with TRBD2. CDR3 length: 15 residues. Trimming cost V 3 bases and J 6 bases; bases outside gene matches: 14. Germline CDR1 DFQATT, CDR2 SNEGSKA (reference sequence).

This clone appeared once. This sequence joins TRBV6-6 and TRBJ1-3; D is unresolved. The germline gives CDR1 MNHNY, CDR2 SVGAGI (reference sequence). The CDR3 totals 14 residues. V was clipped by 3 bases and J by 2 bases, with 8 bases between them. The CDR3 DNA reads TGTGCCAGCAGTTATTTAAGCGCTGGAAACACCATATATTTT. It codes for CASSYLSAGNTIYF.

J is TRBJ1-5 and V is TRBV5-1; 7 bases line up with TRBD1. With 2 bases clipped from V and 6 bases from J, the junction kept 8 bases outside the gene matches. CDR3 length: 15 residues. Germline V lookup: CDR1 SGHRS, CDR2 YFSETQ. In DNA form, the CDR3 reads TGCGCCAGCAGCTTCACAGGGGACCCATTTCAGCCCCAGCATTTT. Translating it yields CASSFTGDPFQPQHF.

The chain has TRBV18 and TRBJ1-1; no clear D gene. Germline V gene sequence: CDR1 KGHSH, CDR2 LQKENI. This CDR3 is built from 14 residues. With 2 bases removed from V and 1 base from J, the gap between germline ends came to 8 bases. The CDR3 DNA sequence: TGTGCCAGCTCACCATACACCCAGAACACTGAAGCTTTCTTT. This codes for CASSPYTQNTEAFF.

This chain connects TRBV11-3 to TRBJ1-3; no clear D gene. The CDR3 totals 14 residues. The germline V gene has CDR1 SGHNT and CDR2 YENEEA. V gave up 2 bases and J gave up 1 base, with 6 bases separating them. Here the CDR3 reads CASSLFSSGNTIYF. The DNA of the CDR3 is TGTGCCAGCAGCTTATTTTCTTCTGGAAACACCATATATTTT.

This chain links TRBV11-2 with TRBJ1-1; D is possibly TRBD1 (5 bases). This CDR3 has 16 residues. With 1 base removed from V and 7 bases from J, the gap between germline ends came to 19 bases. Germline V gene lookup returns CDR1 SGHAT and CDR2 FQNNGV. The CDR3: CASSLVPILSGGEAFF. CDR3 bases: TGTGCCAGCAGCTTAGTTCCTATATTGTCCGGGGGTGAAGCTTTCTTT.

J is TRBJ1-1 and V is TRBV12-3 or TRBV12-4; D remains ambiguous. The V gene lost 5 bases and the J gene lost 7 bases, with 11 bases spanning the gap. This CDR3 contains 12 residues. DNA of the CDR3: TGTGCCAGCAGTCTATCGTACCATGAAGCTTTCTTT. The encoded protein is CASSLSYHEAFF.

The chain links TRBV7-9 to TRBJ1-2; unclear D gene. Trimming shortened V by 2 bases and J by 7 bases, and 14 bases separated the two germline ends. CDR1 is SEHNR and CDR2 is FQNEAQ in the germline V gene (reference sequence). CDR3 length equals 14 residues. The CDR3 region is CASSLRSNERGYTF. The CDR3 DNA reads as TGTGCCAGCAGCTTACGGTCAAACGAGCGTGGCTACACCTTC.

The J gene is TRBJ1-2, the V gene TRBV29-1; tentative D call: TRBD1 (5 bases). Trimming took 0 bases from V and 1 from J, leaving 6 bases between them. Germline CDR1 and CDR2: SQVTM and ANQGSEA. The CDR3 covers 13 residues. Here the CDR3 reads CSVEDRDNYGYTF. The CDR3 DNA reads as TGCAGCGTTGAAGACAGGGATAACTATGGCTACACCTTC.

The CDR3 region has the DNA TGTGCCAGCAGCTTGGGGACAGGGGGTTCACCCCTCCACTTT. Translated: CASSLGTGGSPLHF. J is TRBJ1-6 and V is TRBV7-2; 11 bases fit TRBD1. Germline assignment: CDR1 SGHTA and CDR2 FQGNSA. This CDR3 region has 14 residues. After removal of 3 bases from V and 9 bases from J, the junction contained 1 base not matched to a gene.

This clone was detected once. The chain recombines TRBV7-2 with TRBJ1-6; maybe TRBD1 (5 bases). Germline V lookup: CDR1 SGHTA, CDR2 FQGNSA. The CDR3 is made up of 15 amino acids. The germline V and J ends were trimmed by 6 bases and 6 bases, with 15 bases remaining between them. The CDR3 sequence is CASSSAGTSNSPLHF. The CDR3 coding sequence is TGTGCCAGCAGTTCGGCAGGGACTAGTAATTCACCCCTCCACTTT.